Included here is one T cell receptor beta chain sequence, with context. The data originate from a study of spatial heterogeneity in lung cancer. Time point defined: sample taken at primary tumor resection. Sequencing of whole RNA from tumor, nontumor lung or frozen PBMC involved no sorting. The CDR3 consists of 15 residues. CDR1 is MGHRA, CDR2 YSYEKL, per germline. V lost 4 bases, J lost 8 bases, and 15 bases lay in between. TCRdb independently ran MiXCR on the 5' RACE reads; one entry per CDR3 protein. Of around 41,000 distinct CDR3 sequences listed, roughly 7% are singletons. The sequenced sample was PBMCs, obtained at surgery. The chain couples TRBV4-1 to TRBJ1-6; weak D call: TRBD1 (6 bases). The clonotype comes from a female donor with early-stage non-small cell lung cancer. The CDR3 is CASSRQQGEDSPLHF. The CDR3 bases are TGCGCCAGCAGCCGCCAACAGGGTGAGGATTCACCCCTCCACTTT.